Listed below are T cell receptor beta chains from one sample, sequenced in a study of T cell responses to AZD1222 COVID-19 vaccine. Clones were read by immunoSEQ multiplex PCR, and TCRdb kept only the in-frame ones, dropping some. This table holds about 140,000 clones, over 85% found once. The sequences come from peripheral blood, collected on day 0 of AZD1222 vaccination. All receptors derive from an adult in good health. Each CDR3 is given with its conserved first and last residue. Each record gives: J gene, V gene, clone size, D gene, CDR3 protein, CDR3 DNA. The D gene is left open where the match is weak. Clone size is stated in some rows and not others, as once, few, many or a class when expanded.

J: TRBJ2-7
V: TRBV5-5
size: NA
D: NA
CDR3: CASSSRFGGFYEQYF
DNA: TGTGCCAGCAGCTCCCGATTTGGGGGTTTCTACGAGCAGTACTTC

J: TRBJ2-7
V: TRBV5-1
size: NA
D: TRBD2
CDR3: CASSLEASGIYEQYF
DNA: TGCGCCAGCAGCTTGGAGGCTAGCGGTATCTACGAGCAGTACTTC

J: TRBJ2-7
V: TRBV11-2
size: NA
D: NA
CDR3: CASSLEGSYEQYF
DNA: TGTGCCAGCAGCTTAGAGGGCTCCTACGAGCAGTACTTC

J: TRBJ2-7
V: TRBV6-1
size: NA
D: NA
CDR3: CASSVRGEPMWTLTSYEQYF
DNA: TGTGCCAGCAGTGTCCGGGGTGAGCCCATGTGGACATTAACGAGCTACGAGCAGTACTTC

J: TRBJ1-1
V: TRBV2
size: few
D: NA
CDR3: CAGEIGGTEAFF
DNA: TGTGCCGGAGAAATCGGGGGCACTGAAGCTTTCTTT

J: TRBJ1-1
V: TRBV11-3
size: NA
D: NA
CDR3: CASSLRGRDTEAFF
DNA: TGTGCCAGCAGCTTACGGGGACGGGATACTGAAGCTTTCTTT

J: TRBJ2-7
V: TRBV5-1
size: NA
D: TRBD2
CDR3: CASSLSSGGLYEQYF
DNA: TGCGCCAGCAGCTTGAGTAGCGGGGGTCTCTACGAGCAGTACTTC

J: TRBJ1-5
V: TRBV2
size: NA
D: NA
CDR3: CASSEFNSNQPQHF
DNA: TGTGCCAGCAGTGAATTCAATAGCAATCAGCCCCAGCATTTT

J: TRBJ1-2
V: TRBV12-3/TRBV12-4
size: few
D: NA
CDR3: CASSSPNYGYTF
DNA: TGTGCCAGCAGTTCCCCAAACTATGGCTACACCTTC

J: TRBJ2-7
V: TRBV16
size: few
D: NA
CDR3: CASSPGGGRYSYEQYF
DNA: TGTGCCAGCAGCCCAGGGGGGGGCCGTTACTCCTACGAGCAGTACTTC

J: TRBJ2-3
V: TRBV11-1
size: NA
D: NA
CDR3: CASSLLYVSTDTQYF
DNA: TGTGCCAGCAGCTTGTTGTACGTAAGCACAGATACGCAGTATTTT

J: TRBJ1-6
V: TRBV27
size: NA
D: NA
CDR3: CASSSLAGASPLHF
DNA: TGTGCCAGCAGTTCCCTGGCAGGGGCTTCACCCCTCCACTTT